These T cell receptor beta chains were read from a single sample in a study of shared clonotypes between healthy human individuals. Assay used: immunoSEQ multiplex PCR; TCRdb lists only in-frame clones, some missing. The sample records roughly 220,000 clones, 65% being singletons. Input material: memory CD4+ T cells sorted from blood. The origin of the receptors is a man aged 30 to 39 in good health. The CDR3 runs from the conserved cysteine through the conserved F or W. The order of the fields is V gene, D gene, J gene, clone size, CDR3 DNA, CDR3 protein. The D gene is left open where the match is weak. A clone size is listed for some rows: how often the clone was seen (once, few, many), or a class if it is expanded.

v_call: TRBV7-8
d_call: NA
j_call: TRBJ1-5
clone_size: NA
cdr3_nt: TGTGCCAGCAGCTTCCCAGGGGCCGGGAATCAGCCCCAGCATTTT
cdr3_aa: CASSFPGAGNQPQHF

v_call: TRBV7-2
d_call: TRBD2
j_call: TRBJ2-3
clone_size: NA
cdr3_nt: TGTGCCAGCAGCCTAGGCCTCGGACTAGCGGGAGGTAACACAGATACGCAGTATTTT
cdr3_aa: CASSLGLGLAGGNTDTQYF

v_call: TRBV5-1
d_call: TRBD1
j_call: TRBJ1-2
clone_size: NA
cdr3_nt: TGCGCCAGCAGCCGACAGGGGGATGGCTACACCTTC
cdr3_aa: CASSRQGDGYTF

v_call: TRBV28
d_call: NA
j_call: TRBJ2-7
clone_size: NA
cdr3_nt: TGTGCCAGCAGTACCCATCCCTACGAGCAGTACTTC
cdr3_aa: CASSTHPYEQYF

v_call: TRBV9
d_call: TRBD1
j_call: TRBJ1-1
clone_size: few
cdr3_nt: TGTGCCAGCAGCGTAGCGGGACAGGGGGCTGCTTTCTTT
cdr3_aa: CASSVAGQGAAFF

v_call: TRBV5-4
d_call: NA
j_call: TRBJ2-1
clone_size: NA
cdr3_nt: TGTGCCAGCAGCACGGTCGGGGGTCTGTACAATGAGCAGTTCTTC
cdr3_aa: CASSTVGGLYNEQFF

v_call: TRBV19
d_call: TRBD1
j_call: TRBJ2-5
clone_size: NA
cdr3_nt: TGTGCCAGTAGTTCCGGGACAGAAGTAGAAGAGACCCAGTACTTC
cdr3_aa: CASSSGTEVEETQYF

v_call: TRBV27
d_call: TRBD2
j_call: TRBJ2-7
clone_size: NA
cdr3_nt: TGTGCCAGCAGTTCCTCCGCGGGACTAGCTTACGAGCAGTACTTC
cdr3_aa: CASSSSAGLAYEQYF

v_call: TRBV6-5
d_call: NA
j_call: TRBJ2-2
clone_size: NA
cdr3_nt: TGTGCCAGCACTTTATCCTTCGGGGAGCTGTTTTTT
cdr3_aa: CASTLSFGELFF

v_call: TRBV4-1
d_call: NA
j_call: TRBJ1-3
clone_size: NA
cdr3_nt: TGCGCCAGCAGCCACCTCCCAGGGGCAGATGGAAACACCATATATTTT
cdr3_aa: CASSHLPGADGNTIYF

v_call: TRBV7-9
d_call: TRBD2
j_call: TRBJ2-1
clone_size: once
cdr3_nt: TGTGCCAGCAGCGTAGCGGGGCCCAATGAGCAGTTCTTC
cdr3_aa: CASSVAGPNEQFF

v_call: TRBV9
d_call: NA
j_call: TRBJ2-1
clone_size: NA
cdr3_nt: TGTGCCAGCAGCGTCGGTAGGTGGTTGTCCTACAATGAGCAGTTCTTC
cdr3_aa: CASSVGRWLSYNEQFF

v_call: TRBV6-1
d_call: TRBD1
j_call: TRBJ1-5
clone_size: NA
cdr3_nt: TGTGCCAGCACCCCCTCGACAGGGGGCGATCAGCCCCAGCATTTT
cdr3_aa: CASTPSTGGDQPQHF

v_call: TRBV19
d_call: NA
j_call: TRBJ2-3
clone_size: NA
cdr3_nt: TGTGCCAGCGCTCGCAACGAGAGGCCAGATACGCAGTATTTT
cdr3_aa: CASARNERPDTQYF

v_call: TRBV7-9
d_call: NA
j_call: TRBJ2-5
clone_size: few
cdr3_nt: TGTGCCAGCAGCTTAGTAGGGCCCCAAGAGACCCAGTACTTC
cdr3_aa: CASSLVGPQETQYF

v_call: TRBV21-1
d_call: NA
j_call: TRBJ1-4
clone_size: NA
cdr3_nt: TGTGCCAGCAGCAAAGTCAGCGGGGGCGATGAAAAACTGTTTTTT
cdr3_aa: CASSKVSGGDEKLFF

v_call: TRBV5-1
d_call: NA
j_call: TRBJ2-2
clone_size: NA
cdr3_nt: TGCGCCAGCAGCTTGTCAGGGAGCTTCACCGGGGAGCTGTTTTTT
cdr3_aa: CASSLSGSFTGELFF

v_call: TRBV7-2
d_call: TRBD1
j_call: TRBJ2-7
clone_size: NA
cdr3_nt: TGTGCCAGCAGCTCCATAAGTGGGACAGCTCTGTACGAGCAGTACTTC
cdr3_aa: CASSSISGTALYEQYF

v_call: TRBV11-2
d_call: TRBD1
j_call: TRBJ2-4
clone_size: NA
cdr3_nt: TGTGCCAGCAGCCCACAGGGGTTAGCCAAAAACATTCAGTACTTC
cdr3_aa: CASSPQGLAKNIQYF

v_call: TRBV5-1
d_call: NA
j_call: TRBJ2-3
clone_size: NA
cdr3_nt: TGCGCCAGCAGCTTGTGGGGACAGCGGGACACAGATACGCAGTATTTT
cdr3_aa: CASSLWGQRDTDTQYF

v_call: TRBV7-9
d_call: NA
j_call: TRBJ2-1
clone_size: few
cdr3_nt: TGTGCCAGCAGCTTAGCGCGCGGATCCGTACGTAACAATGAGCAGTTCTTC
cdr3_aa: CASSLARGSVRNNEQFF

v_call: TRBV6-6
d_call: NA
j_call: TRBJ2-1
clone_size: NA
cdr3_nt: TGTGCCAGCAGGGGAGAGGCCCGGGAGCAGTTCTTC
cdr3_aa: CASRGEAREQFF

v_call: TRBV2
d_call: TRBD1
j_call: TRBJ1-2
clone_size: NA
cdr3_nt: TGTGCCAGCAGTGAAACAGGGGGCACCAGCTATGGCTACACCTTC
cdr3_aa: CASSETGGTSYGYTF

v_call: TRBV29-1
d_call: NA
j_call: TRBJ2-3
clone_size: few
cdr3_nt: TGCAGCGTTGACGAGAGGGCAGATACGCAGTATTTT
cdr3_aa: CSVDERADTQYF

v_call: TRBV27
d_call: NA
j_call: TRBJ2-7
clone_size: NA
cdr3_nt: TGTGCCAGCAGTTATCAGGCTGCATCCTACGAGCAGTACTTC
cdr3_aa: CASSYQAASYEQYF

v_call: TRBV5-4
d_call: TRBD2
j_call: TRBJ2-1
clone_size: NA
cdr3_nt: TGTGCCAGCAGCCCGAGCGGGGACCCCAGGAATGAGCAGTTCTTC
cdr3_aa: CASSPSGDPRNEQFF

v_call: TRBV7-2
d_call: NA
j_call: TRBJ2-1
clone_size: NA
cdr3_nt: TGTGCCAGCAGCCCACTCACAGGGTTGGCCTACAATGAGCAGTTCTTC
cdr3_aa: CASSPLTGLAYNEQFF

v_call: TRBV10-3
d_call: NA
j_call: TRBJ1-1
clone_size: NA
cdr3_nt: TGTGCCATCAGCGGTCGCCAGAACACTGAAGCTTTCTTT
cdr3_aa: CAISGRQNTEAFF

v_call: TRBV19
d_call: NA
j_call: TRBJ1-4
clone_size: NA
cdr3_nt: TGTGCCAGTAGTGAGGGGCGCGAAAAACTGTTTTTT
cdr3_aa: CASSEGREKLFF

v_call: TRBV5-1
d_call: NA
j_call: TRBJ2-5
clone_size: NA
cdr3_nt: TGCGCCAGCAGCTTGTCTGGACAGTTACAAGAGACCCAGTACTTC
cdr3_aa: CASSLSGQLQETQYF

v_call: TRBV6-5
d_call: NA
j_call: TRBJ2-7
clone_size: NA
cdr3_nt: TGTGCCAGCAGTCCCTTTTCACCAACCTACGAGCAGTACTTC
cdr3_aa: CASSPFSPTYEQYF

v_call: TRBV11-2
d_call: TRBD2
j_call: TRBJ2-3
clone_size: NA
cdr3_nt: TGTGCCAGCAGCCGGGGCTCGGCTAGCGGTAACACAGATACGCAGTATTTT
cdr3_aa: CASSRGSASGNTDTQYF

v_call: TRBV7-9
d_call: NA
j_call: TRBJ2-5
clone_size: NA
cdr3_nt: TGTGCCAGCAGCTCAGGGAGGCTGGGGCAGGAGACCCAGTACTTC
cdr3_aa: CASSSGRLGQETQYF

v_call: TRBV19
d_call: NA
j_call: TRBJ1-1
clone_size: NA
cdr3_nt: TGTGCCAGTAGTATCAACCTCGCCACCAACACTGAAGCTTTCTTT
cdr3_aa: CASSINLATNTEAFF

v_call: TRBV28
d_call: NA
j_call: TRBJ2-3
clone_size: NA
cdr3_nt: TGTGCCAGCAGCCCTCGGGGGACCACAGATACGCAGTATTTT
cdr3_aa: CASSPRGTTDTQYF

v_call: TRBV19
d_call: NA
j_call: TRBJ1-5
clone_size: NA
cdr3_nt: TGTGCCAGTAGTATCAGGGCCAATCAGCCCCAGCATTTT
cdr3_aa: CASSIRANQPQHF

v_call: TRBV2
d_call: NA
j_call: TRBJ2-7
clone_size: NA
cdr3_nt: TGTGCCAGCAGCGTCAGGGAATTTTTTGACGAGCAGTACTTC
cdr3_aa: CASSVREFFDEQYF

v_call: TRBV7-2
d_call: NA
j_call: TRBJ1-5
clone_size: NA
cdr3_nt: TGTGCCAGCAGCCCCGACAGGTATCAGCCCCAGCATTTT
cdr3_aa: CASSPDRYQPQHF

v_call: TRBV18
d_call: NA
j_call: TRBJ2-1
clone_size: NA
cdr3_nt: TGTGCCAGCTCCCCCAATGGGCCAGGGGATGAGCAGTTCTTC
cdr3_aa: CASSPNGPGDEQFF

v_call: TRBV7-6
d_call: NA
j_call: TRBJ1-1
clone_size: NA
cdr3_nt: TGTGCCAGCAGCTTAATAAACACTGAAGCTTTCTTT
cdr3_aa: CASSLINTEAFF

v_call: TRBV7-2
d_call: NA
j_call: TRBJ2-1
clone_size: few
cdr3_nt: TGTGCCAGCAGCCACCCGAGAGGGTACAATGAGCAGTTCTTC
cdr3_aa: CASSHPRGYNEQFF

v_call: TRBV2
d_call: NA
j_call: TRBJ2-7
clone_size: NA
cdr3_nt: TGTGCCAGCAGCGTCACCGGGACCTCCTACGAGCAGTACTTC
cdr3_aa: CASSVTGTSYEQYF

v_call: TRBV5-1
d_call: NA
j_call: TRBJ2-3
clone_size: NA
cdr3_nt: TGCGCCAGCAGCTTGTGGGGAACAGATACGCAGTATTTT
cdr3_aa: CASSLWGTDTQYF

v_call: TRBV10-3
d_call: NA
j_call: TRBJ1-2
clone_size: NA
cdr3_nt: TGTGCCATCAGTGATAGTGGCTACACCTTC
cdr3_aa: CAISDSGYTF

v_call: TRBV7-8
d_call: NA
j_call: TRBJ2-1
clone_size: NA
cdr3_nt: TGTGCCAGCAGCGGCGAGTGGGAGCAGTTCTTC
cdr3_aa: CASSGEWEQFF

v_call: TRBV5-4
d_call: NA
j_call: TRBJ2-1
clone_size: NA
cdr3_nt: TGTGCCTACCGGACGCCGGGCTACAATGAGCAGTTCTTC
cdr3_aa: CAYRTPGYNEQFF

v_call: TRBV11-2
d_call: NA
j_call: TRBJ1-5
clone_size: NA
cdr3_nt: TGTGCCAGCAGCTTCGGGGGGAGAGGGGATCAGCCCCAGCATTTT
cdr3_aa: CASSFGGRGDQPQHF

v_call: TRBV5-4
d_call: TRBD2
j_call: TRBJ2-3
clone_size: few
cdr3_nt: TGTGCCAGCAGCGGCGGGGGGATCCGGGAGGTCACGCAGTATTTT
cdr3_aa: CASSGGGIREVTQYF